This T cell receptor beta chain came from a study of T cell responses to AZD1222 COVID-19 vaccine. V shed 8 bases, J shed 3 bases, and the junction held 6 bases outside the gene matches. CDR3 length: 14 residues. Germline CDR1 is MRHNA and CDR2 is SNTAGT. This clone is a singleton in its sample. The repertoire was sequenced with immunoSEQ multiplex PCR; TCRdb's copy has only in-frame clones and lacks some. This sample has 65,000 to 70,000 clones, with less than 90% found just once. The chain combines TRBV6-4 with TRBJ2-2, with TRBD1 matching over 7 bases. This TCR was recovered from an adult who received the AZD1222 COVID-19 vaccine. Sample: peripheral blood, taken 28 days after the second AZD1222 dose. The CDR3 coding sequence is TGTGCCAGCCGAACCGACAGGGACACCGGGGAGCTGTTTTTT. Protein product: CASRTDRDTGELFF.